The 21 T cell receptor beta chains below come from one sample, sequenced in a study of cytomegalovirus exposure and HLA in healthy donors. PCR employed 60 Vbeta and 13 Jbeta primers. Libraries were prepared by immunoSEQ multiplex PCR; TCRdb keeps only in-frame clonotypes and omits some of them. The data show over 150,000 clones, with around 69% seen just once and under 1.5% held by the top ten. The sample consisted of PBMCs. The source is a man aged 55 to 69 in good health and CMV-seronegative.

The rearrangement uses TRBV2 and TRBJ2-7; TRBD1 aligns across 9 bases. There are 14 residues in the CDR3. Germline V gene sequence: CDR1 SNHLY, CDR2 FYNNEI. V dropped 8 bases and J dropped 3; count of bases not matched to a gene: 8. For the CDR3, the DNA is TGTGCCAGCGATGGGACAGGGTTTTTCTACGAGCAGTACTTC. It encodes CASDGTGFFYEQYF. The variable domain in full, with the rest retrieved from reference TRBV2 and TRBJ2-7, is EPEVTQTPSHQVTQMGQEVILRCVPISNHLYFYWYRQILGQKVEFLVSFYNNEISEKSEIFDDQFSVERPDGSNFTLKIRSTKLEDSAMYFCASDGTGFFYEQYFGPGTRLTVT.

The V call is TRBV21-1, the J call TRBJ2-2; the D segment call TRBD2 is taken from the table without a DNA check. TRBV21-1 is noted as a pseudogene. The CDR3 covers 17 residues. CDR3 DNA sequence: TGTGCCAGCAGCAAAGGGAGAGCGGGGGGGGACACCGGGGAGCTGTTTTTT. Translation gives CASSKGRAGGDTGELFF.

The J gene is TRBJ2-1, the V gene TRBV6-4; TRBD2 agrees at 8 bases. This CDR3 is built from 15 residues. The trim removed 6 bases at V and 5 bases at J, leaving 9 bases unmatched. In germline, CDR1 is MRHNA, CDR2 SNTAGT. CDR3 sequence (DNA): TGTGCCAGCAGAGCCAATAGCGGGATTGACAATGAGCAGTTCTTC. Protein product: CASRANSGIDNEQFF.

This chain's CDR3 is CASSGDNKYEQYF. DNA for the CDR3: TGTGCCAGCAGTGGGGACAATAAATACGAGCAGTACTTC. The gene calls are TRBV6-1 and TRBJ2-7; D possibly corresponds to TRBD1 (6 bases). V was pared by 4 bases and J by 4 bases, with 11 bases between. This CDR3 has 13 residues. Germline V CDR1 and CDR2: MNHNS, SASEGT.

The chain employs TRBV2 and TRBJ2-7; D might be TRBD1 (5 bases). Trimming took 6 bases from V and 0 from J, leaving 12 bases between them. Germline CDR1 reads SNHLY; CDR2 reads FYNNEI. This CDR3 region has 14 residues. For the CDR3, the DNA is TGTGCCAGCAGGTCAAGACAGATCTCCTACGAGCAGTACTTC. This codes for CASRSRQISYEQYF.

The V gene is TRBV7-2, the J gene TRBJ2-7; D is ambiguous. Deletions cut 3 bases from V and 4 bases from J, with 10 bases between. This CDR3 spans 13 amino acids. Germline V gene lookup returns CDR1 SGHTA and CDR2 FQGNSA. CDR3 coding DNA: TGTGCCAGCAGCTTGTTAGCCCTTTACGAGCAGTACTTC. This encodes CASSLLALYEQYF.

J is TRBJ1-2 and V is TRBV5-4; 11 bases agree with TRBD1. The V segment lost 4 bases and the J segment 8 bases; nucleotides outside the gene matches: 4. The germline V gene has CDR1 SGHNT and CDR2 YYREEE (reference sequence). The CDR3 spans 13 residues. The CDR3 DNA reads as TGTGCCAGCAGCCCCGGACAGGGGGCGGGCTACACCTTC. This codes for CASSPGQGAGYTF.

The chain combines TRBV2 with TRBJ2-7, with 7 bases fitting TRBD2. The CDR3 loop spans 14 amino acids. Trimming at V came to 4 bases and at J to 5 bases, leaving 8 bases not matched to a gene. Per the germline V gene, CDR1 is SNHLY and CDR2 is FYNNEI. The CDR3 DNA reads as TGTGCCAGCAGTGTGCGGGGAGCGGGGCACGAGCAGTACTTC. It yields the protein CASSVRGAGHEQYF.

The genes are TRBV5-4 and TRBJ2-5; no clear D gene. CDR3 size: 11 residues. V lost 2 bases, J lost 5 bases, and 4 bases lay in between. Germline values: CDR1 SGHNT, CDR2 YYREEE (reference sequence). The CDR3, as DNA: TGTGCCAGCAGCTTCATGGAGACCCAGTACTTC. Its protein product is CASSFMETQYF.

The chain couples TRBV6-1 to TRBJ1-2, with D unresolved. Trimming took 6 bases from V and 0 from J, leaving 5 bases between them. Germline CDR1 MNHNS, CDR2 SASEGT. This CDR3 is 12 amino acids long. The CDR3 nucleotides are TGTGCCAGCAGACAGCCTAACTATGGCTACACCTTC. Translating it yields CASRQPNYGYTF.

CDR3 nucleotide sequence: TGCGCCAGCAGCCCGTGGGGGGGCTATGGCTACACCTTC. Its translation: CASSPWGGYGYTF. The chain combines TRBV5-1 with TRBJ1-2; weak D call: TRBD1 (5 bases). The V gene lost 4 bases and the J gene lost 4 bases, with 11 bases spanning the gap. The CDR3 contains 13 residues. CDR1 SGHRS and CDR2 YFSETQ come from the germline V gene.

The V gene is TRBV23-1, the J gene TRBJ2-2, with 7 bases fitting TRBD1. TRBV23-1 is classed as an ORF, of uncertain function. The CDR3 covers 11 residues. The J segment lost 7 bases and the V segment lost 7 bases, leaving 0 bases of the junction unmatched. The CDR3 sequence is CASTGGGELFF. The CDR3 DNA follows: TGCGCCAGCACAGGGGGCGGGGAGCTGTTTTTT.

The V and J genes are TRBV7-2 and TRBJ2-7; D may be TRBD1 (5 bases). The germline V gene has CDR1 SGHTA and CDR2 FQGNSA. The length of the CDR3 is 13 residues. V was pared by 5 bases and J by 3 bases, with 11 bases between. The CDR3 loop reads CASSQGSGYEQYF. CDR3 sequence (DNA): TGTGCCAGCAGCCAGGGTTCTGGCTACGAGCAGTACTTC.

The rearrangement joins TRBV11-3 to TRBJ2-1, with D perhaps matching TRBD1 (5 bases). There are 14 residues in the CDR3. Germline values: CDR1 SGHNT, CDR2 YENEEA. V lost 3 bases to trimming and J lost 5 bases, with 11 bases between them. This CDR3 is CASSFGHFDNEQFF. The CDR3 coding sequence is TGTGCCAGCAGCTTTGGACATTTCGACAATGAGCAGTTCTTC. The whole variable domain, remainder taken from reference TRBV11-3 and TRBJ2-1, is EAGVVQSPRYKIIEKKQPVAFWCNPISGHNTLYWYLQNLGQGPELLIRYENEEAVDDSQLPKDRFSAERLKGVDSTLKIQPAELGDSAVYLCASSFGHFDNEQFFGPGTRLTVL.

J is TRBJ2-4 and V is TRBV7-9; 10 nucleotides match TRBD2. The CDR3 has 15 residues. Germline lookup yields CDR1 SEHNR and CDR2 FQNEAQ (reference sequence). V shed 4 bases, J shed 8 bases, and the junction held 8 bases outside the gene matches. The CDR3 reads CASSSTLAGGDIQYF. CDR3 in DNA: TGTGCCAGCAGCTCAACGTTAGCGGGAGGCGACATTCAGTACTTC.

CDR3 bases: TGTGCCAGTAGTATAAACCCAGTCCCTCTCAATGAGCAGTTCTTC. It encodes CASSINPVPLNEQFF. V and J are TRBV19 and TRBJ2-1; D is undetermined. Germline lookup yields CDR1 LNHDA and CDR2 SQIVND (reference sequence). V was shortened by 2 bases and J by 6 bases, with 14 bases between the two germline ends. This CDR3 has 15 residues.

This clone was observed a few times. This chain joins TRBV5-1 and TRBJ2-7, with 9 positions matching TRBD1. The CDR3 extends over 13 amino acids. V shed 4 bases, J shed 5 bases, and the junction held 4 bases outside the gene matches. Germline lookup yields CDR1 SGHRS and CDR2 YFSETQ. This CDR3 reads CASSVDRGHEQYF. CDR3 bases: TGCGCCAGCAGCGTGGACAGGGGCCACGAGCAGTACTTC.

This clone appeared a single time. The chain recombines TRBV13 with TRBJ1-5; possible D gene TRBD1, 6 bases. Germline values: CDR1 PRHDT, CDR2 FYEKMQ (reference sequence). Trimming removed 2 bases from V and 7 bases from J, with 12 bases in between. CDR3 length: 14 amino acids. CDR3 residues: CASSLNGGRQPQHF. The CDR3 nucleotides read TGTGCCAGCAGCTTAAACGGGGGGCGGCAGCCCCAGCATTTT.

This clone came up once. This rearrangement joins TRBV6-1 to TRBJ2-7; D is possibly TRBD1 (5 bases). Trimming removed 8 bases from V and 6 bases from J, with 14 bases in between. Germline V lookup: CDR1 MNHNS, CDR2 SASEGT. This CDR3 contains 12 residues. CDR3: CASFDRTSEQYF. CDR3 nucleotides: TGTGCCAGCTTTGACAGAACCTCCGAGCAGTACTTC.

On this clone itself: The sample contains more than one DNA sequence encoding this CDR3. This chain links TRBV28 with TRBJ2-7, with 7 bases aligning to TRBD1. V trimming: 7 bases; J trimming: 3 bases; junction bases outside the gene matches: 3. CDR1 is MDHEN and CDR2 is SYDVKM in the germline V gene. The CDR3 is 12 residues long. This CDR3 reads CASNAGGYEQYF. The CDR3 DNA sequence: TGTGCCAGCAACGCAGGGGGCTACGAGCAGTACTTC.

The chain combines TRBV7-2 with TRBJ2-3, with TRBD2 matching over 11 bases. V was clipped by 6 bases and J by 2 bases; unmatched bases: 7. This CDR3 is 16 amino acids long. Germline-derived CDR1 and CDR2 are SGHTA and FQGNSA. CDR3 amino acids: CASSITSGGLTDTQYF. CDR3 in DNA: TGTGCCAGCAGTATAACTAGCGGGGGTCTCACAGATACGCAGTATTTT.